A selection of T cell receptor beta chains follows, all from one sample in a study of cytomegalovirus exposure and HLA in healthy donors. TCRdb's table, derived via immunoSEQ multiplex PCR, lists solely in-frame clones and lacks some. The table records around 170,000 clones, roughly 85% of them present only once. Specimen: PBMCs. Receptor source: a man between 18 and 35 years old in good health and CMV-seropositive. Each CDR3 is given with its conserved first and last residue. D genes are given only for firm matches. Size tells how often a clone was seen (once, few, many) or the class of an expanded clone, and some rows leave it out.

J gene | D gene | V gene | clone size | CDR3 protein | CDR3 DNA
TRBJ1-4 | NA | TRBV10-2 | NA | CASSDRASEKLFF | TGCGCCAGCAGTGACAGGGCGAGTGAAAAACTGTTTTTT
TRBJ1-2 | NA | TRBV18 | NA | CASSPQGSDGYTF | TGTGCCAGCTCACCGCAGGGGAGTGATGGCTACACCTTC
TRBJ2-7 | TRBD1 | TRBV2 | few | CASSERQGAREQYF | TGTGCCAGCAGTGAGAGACAGGGGGCGCGTGAGCAGTACTTC
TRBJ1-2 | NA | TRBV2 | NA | CASCRTEALNYGYTF | TGTGCCAGCTGCCGGACGGAGGCCCTTAACTATGGCTACACCTTC
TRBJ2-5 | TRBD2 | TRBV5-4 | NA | CASRDGTSETQYF | TGTGCCAGCAGAGATGGGACTAGCGAGACCCAGTACTTC
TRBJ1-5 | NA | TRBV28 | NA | CASSPGHHSNQPQHF | TGTGCCAGCAGTCCCGGACACCATAGCAATCAGCCCCAGCATTTT
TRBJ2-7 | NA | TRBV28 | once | CASSPPGYEQYF | TGTGCCAGCAGTCCCCCCGGGTACGAGCAGTACTTC
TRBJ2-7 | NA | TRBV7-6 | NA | CASSLATESYEQYF | TGTGCCAGCAGCTTAGCAACAGAGAGCTACGAGCAGTACTTC
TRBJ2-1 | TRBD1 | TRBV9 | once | CASSSTGTGENEQFF | TGTGCCAGCAGCTCGACAGGGACAGGGGAAAATGAGCAGTTCTTC
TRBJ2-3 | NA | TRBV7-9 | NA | CASSFGTYTDTQYF | TGTGCCAGCAGCTTCGGGACTTACACAGATACGCAGTATTTT
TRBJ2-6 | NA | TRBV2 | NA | CAVPGERFSSGANVLTF | TGTGCCGTCCCTGGGGAGAGGTTTAGCTCTGGGGCCAACGTCCTGACTTTC
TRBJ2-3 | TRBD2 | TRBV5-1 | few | CASSLGLVGADTQYF | TGCGCCAGCAGCTTAGGACTAGTAGGGGCAGATACGCAGTATTTT
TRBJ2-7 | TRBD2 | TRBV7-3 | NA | CASSPGTSYEQYF | TGTGCCAGCAGCCCCGGGACTAGCTACGAGCAGTACTTC
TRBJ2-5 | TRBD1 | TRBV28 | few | CASRRQGAPTQYF | TGTGCCAGCAGGCGACAGGGAGCGCCCACCCAGTACTTC
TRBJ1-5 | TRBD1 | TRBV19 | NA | CASSPRGQGGDNQPQHF | TGTGCCAGTAGTCCTAGAGGACAGGGAGGTGACAATCAGCCCCAGCATTTT
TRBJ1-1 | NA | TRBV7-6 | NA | CASSSWTANTEAFF | TGTGCCAGCAGCTCCTGGACAGCGAACACTGAAGCTTTCTTT
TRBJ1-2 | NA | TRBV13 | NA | CASSTQGSHYGYTF | TGTGCCAGCAGCACACAGGGCTCGCACTATGGCTACACCTTC
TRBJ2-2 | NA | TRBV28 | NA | CASRAKTGAQIGGNTGELFF | TGTGCCAGCAGGGCGAAAACCGGGGCCCAAATCGGGGGGAACACCGGGGAGCTGTTTTTT
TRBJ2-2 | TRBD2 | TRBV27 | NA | CASRASAGGPGGELFF | TGTGCCAGCAGGGCGTCAGCGGGAGGGCCTGGCGGGGAGCTGTTTTTT
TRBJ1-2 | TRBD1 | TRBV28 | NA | CASSGDRGARGYTF | TGTGCCAGCAGTGGTGACAGGGGCGCTAGGGGCTACACCTTC
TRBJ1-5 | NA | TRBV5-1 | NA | CASSPEGAGNQPQHF | TGCGCCAGCAGCCCGGAAGGAGCCGGCAATCAGCCCCAGCATTTT
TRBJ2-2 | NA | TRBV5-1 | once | CASSLEPGELFF | TGCGCCAGCAGCCTAGAGCCCGGGGAGCTGTTTTTT
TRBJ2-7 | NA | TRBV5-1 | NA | CASIGSGHEQYF | TGCGCCAGCATAGGTAGCGGTCACGAGCAGTACTTC
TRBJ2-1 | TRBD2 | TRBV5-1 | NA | CASSLGTSGGEYNEQFF | TGCGCCAGCAGCTTGGGGACTAGCGGGGGGGAATACAATGAGCAGTTCTTC
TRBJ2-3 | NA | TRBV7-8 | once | CASSSRGGGSDTQYF | TGTGCCAGCAGCTCGCGGGGCGGGGGCTCAGATACGCAGTATTTT
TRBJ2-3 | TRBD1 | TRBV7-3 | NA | CASSLDRGSDTQYF | TGTGCCAGCAGCCTAGACAGGGGGTCAGATACGCAGTATTTT
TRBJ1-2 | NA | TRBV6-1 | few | CASRPPGSAYGYTF | TGTGCCAGCAGGCCCCCCGGGAGCGCCTATGGCTACACCTTC